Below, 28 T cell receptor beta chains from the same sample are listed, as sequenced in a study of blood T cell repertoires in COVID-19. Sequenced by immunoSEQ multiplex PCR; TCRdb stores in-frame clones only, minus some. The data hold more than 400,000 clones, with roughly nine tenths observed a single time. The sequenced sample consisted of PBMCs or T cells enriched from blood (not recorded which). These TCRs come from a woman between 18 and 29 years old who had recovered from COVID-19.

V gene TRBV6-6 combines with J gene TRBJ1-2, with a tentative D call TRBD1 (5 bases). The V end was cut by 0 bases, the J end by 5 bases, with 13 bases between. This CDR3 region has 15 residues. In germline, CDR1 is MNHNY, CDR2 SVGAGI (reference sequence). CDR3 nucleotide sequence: TGTGCCAGCAGTTACTCGAGAACTGACAGTTATGGCTACACCTTC. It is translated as CASSYSRTDSYGYTF.

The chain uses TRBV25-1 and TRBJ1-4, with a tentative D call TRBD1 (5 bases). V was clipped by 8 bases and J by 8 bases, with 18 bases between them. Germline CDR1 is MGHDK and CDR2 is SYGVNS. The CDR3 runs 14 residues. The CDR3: CASSEGGGGEKLFF. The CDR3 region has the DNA TGTGCCAGCTCGGAGGGCGGGGGAGGGGAAAAACTGTTTTTT. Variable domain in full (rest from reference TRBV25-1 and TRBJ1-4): EADIYQTPRYLVIGTGKKITLECSQTMGHDKMYWYQQDPGMELHLIHYSYGVNSTEKGDLSSESTVSRIRTEHFPLTLESARPSHTSQYLCASSEGGGGEKLFFGSGTQLSVL.

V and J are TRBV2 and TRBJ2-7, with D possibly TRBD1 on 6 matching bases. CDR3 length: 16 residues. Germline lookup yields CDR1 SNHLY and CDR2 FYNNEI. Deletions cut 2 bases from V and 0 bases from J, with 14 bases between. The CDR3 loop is CASSEWGRGPSYEQYF. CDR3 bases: TGTGCCAGCAGTGAATGGGGCAGGGGACCCTCCTACGAGCAGTACTTC.

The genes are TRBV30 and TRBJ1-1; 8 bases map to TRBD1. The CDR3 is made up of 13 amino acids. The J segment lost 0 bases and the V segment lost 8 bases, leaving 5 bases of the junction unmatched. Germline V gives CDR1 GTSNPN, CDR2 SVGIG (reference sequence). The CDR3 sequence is CASDRGVNTEAFF. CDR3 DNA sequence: TGTGCCAGCGACAGGGGTGTGAACACTGAAGCTTTCTTT.

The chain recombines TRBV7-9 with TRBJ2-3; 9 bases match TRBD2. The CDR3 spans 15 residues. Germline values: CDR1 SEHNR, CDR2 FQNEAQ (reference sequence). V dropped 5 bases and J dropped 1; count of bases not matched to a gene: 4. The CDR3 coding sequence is TGTGCCAGCAGCCCAGCGGGGGGAGGCACAGATACGCAGTATTTT. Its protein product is CASSPAGGGTDTQYF.

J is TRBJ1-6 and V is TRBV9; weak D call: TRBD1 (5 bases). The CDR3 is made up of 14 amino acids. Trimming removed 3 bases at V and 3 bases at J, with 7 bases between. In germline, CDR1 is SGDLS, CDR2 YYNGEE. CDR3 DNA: TGTGCCAGCAGCGCGACAGTCTATAATTCACCCCTCCACTTT. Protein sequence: CASSATVYNSPLHF.

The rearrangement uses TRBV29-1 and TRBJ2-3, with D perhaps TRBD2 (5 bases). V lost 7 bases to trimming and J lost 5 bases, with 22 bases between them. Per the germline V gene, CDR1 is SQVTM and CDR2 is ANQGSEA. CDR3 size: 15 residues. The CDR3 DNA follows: TGCAGCGCTACCCTCCAAGCCCCCGGGAAAGATACGCAGTATTTT. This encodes CSATLQAPGKDTQYF.

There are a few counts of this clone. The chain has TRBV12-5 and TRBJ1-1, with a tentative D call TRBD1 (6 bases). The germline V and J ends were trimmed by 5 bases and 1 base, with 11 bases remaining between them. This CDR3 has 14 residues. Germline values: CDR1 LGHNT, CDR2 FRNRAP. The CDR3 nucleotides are TGTGCTAGTGGTAGGGAACAGGGGAACACTGAAGCTTTCTTT. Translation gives CASGREQGNTEAFF.

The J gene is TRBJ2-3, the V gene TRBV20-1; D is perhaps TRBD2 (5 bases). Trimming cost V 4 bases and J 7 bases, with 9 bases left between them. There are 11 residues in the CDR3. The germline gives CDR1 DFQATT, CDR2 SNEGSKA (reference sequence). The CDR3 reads CSATRENTQYF. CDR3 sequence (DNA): TGCAGTGCTACTAGGGAGAATACGCAGTATTTT.

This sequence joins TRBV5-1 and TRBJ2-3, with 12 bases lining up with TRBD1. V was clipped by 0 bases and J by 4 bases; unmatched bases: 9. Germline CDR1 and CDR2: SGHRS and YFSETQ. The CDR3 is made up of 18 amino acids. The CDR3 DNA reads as TGCGCCAGCAGCTTGGGGGGACAGGGGGCGTTTGGTTCAGATACGCAGTATTTT. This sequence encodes CASSLGGQGAFGSDTQYF.

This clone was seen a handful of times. The CDR3 loop is CASTSLGGDEQYF. The CDR3 region has the DNA TGTGCCAGCACCTCCCTCGGGGGGGACGAGCAGTACTTC. V usage is TRBV5-4 and J usage is TRBJ2-7, with 8 bases fitting TRBD2. The germline V gene encodes CDR1 SGHNT and CDR2 YYREEE (reference sequence). The CDR3 runs 13 residues. The trim removed 6 bases at V and 5 bases at J, leaving 7 bases unmatched.

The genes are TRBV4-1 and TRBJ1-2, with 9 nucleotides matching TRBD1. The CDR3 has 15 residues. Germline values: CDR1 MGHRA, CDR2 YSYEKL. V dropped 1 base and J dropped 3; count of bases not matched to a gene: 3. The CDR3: CASSQGTGGDYGYTF. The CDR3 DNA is TGCGCCAGCAGCCAAGGTACAGGGGGCGACTATGGCTACACCTTC.

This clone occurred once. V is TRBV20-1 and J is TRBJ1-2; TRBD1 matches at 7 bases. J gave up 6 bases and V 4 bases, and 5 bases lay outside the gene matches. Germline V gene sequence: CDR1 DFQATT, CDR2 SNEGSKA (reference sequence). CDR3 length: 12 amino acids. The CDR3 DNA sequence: TGCAGTGCTACTGACAGGGCTCATGGCTACACCTTC. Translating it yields CSATDRAHGYTF.

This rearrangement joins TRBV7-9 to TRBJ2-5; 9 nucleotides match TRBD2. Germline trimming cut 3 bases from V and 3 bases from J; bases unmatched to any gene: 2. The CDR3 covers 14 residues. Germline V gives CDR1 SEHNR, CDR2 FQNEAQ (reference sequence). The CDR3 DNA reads TGTGCCAGCAGCTTTAGCGGGGGAGAAGAGACCCAGTACTTC. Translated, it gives CASSFSGGEETQYF.

CDR3 sequence reads: CASLAGGFNEQFF. The CDR3 nucleotides are TGTGCCTCACTAGCGGGGGGGTTTAATGAGCAGTTCTTC. The chain joins TRBV30 to TRBJ2-1; the match to TRBD2 covers 13 bases. This CDR3 has 13 amino acids. Losses at the gene ends were 7 bases for V and 7 bases for J; bases not matched to a gene: 4. CDR1 is GTSNPN and CDR2 is SVGIG in the germline V gene (reference sequence).

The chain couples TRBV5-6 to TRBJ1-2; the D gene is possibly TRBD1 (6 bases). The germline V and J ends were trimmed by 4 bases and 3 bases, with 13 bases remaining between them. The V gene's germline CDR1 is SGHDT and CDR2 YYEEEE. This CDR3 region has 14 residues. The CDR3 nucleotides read TGTGCCAGCAGCCCCGGGGGGCCCTACTATGGCTACACCTTC. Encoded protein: CASSPGGPYYGYTF.

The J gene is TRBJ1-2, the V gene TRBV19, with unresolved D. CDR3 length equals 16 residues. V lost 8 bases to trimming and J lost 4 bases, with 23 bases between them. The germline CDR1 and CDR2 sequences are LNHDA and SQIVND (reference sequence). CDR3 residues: CASFSQRAGDLYGYTF. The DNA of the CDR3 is TGTGCCAGTTTTTCACAGAGGGCGGGAGACCTCTATGGCTACACCTTC.

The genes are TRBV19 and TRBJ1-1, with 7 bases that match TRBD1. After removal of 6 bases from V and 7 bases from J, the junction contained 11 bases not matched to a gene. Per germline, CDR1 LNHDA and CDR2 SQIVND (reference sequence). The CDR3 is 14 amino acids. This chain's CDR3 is CASSQEGQLDEAFF. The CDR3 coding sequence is TGTGCCAGTAGCCAGGAGGGACAGTTAGATGAAGCTTTCTTT.

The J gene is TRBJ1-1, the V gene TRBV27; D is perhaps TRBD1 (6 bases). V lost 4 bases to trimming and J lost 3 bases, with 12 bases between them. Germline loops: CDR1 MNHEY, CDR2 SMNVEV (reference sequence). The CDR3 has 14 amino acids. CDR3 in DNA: TGTGCCAGCAGTTGGCGGGGGCCGGACACTGAAGCTTTCTTT. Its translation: CASSWRGPDTEAFF.

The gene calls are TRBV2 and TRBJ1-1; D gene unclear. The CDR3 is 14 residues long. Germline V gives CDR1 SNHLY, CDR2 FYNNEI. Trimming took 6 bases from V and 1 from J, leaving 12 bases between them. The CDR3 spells CASSPEAPNTEAFF. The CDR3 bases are TGTGCCAGCAGCCCTGAGGCCCCGAACACTGAAGCTTTCTTT.

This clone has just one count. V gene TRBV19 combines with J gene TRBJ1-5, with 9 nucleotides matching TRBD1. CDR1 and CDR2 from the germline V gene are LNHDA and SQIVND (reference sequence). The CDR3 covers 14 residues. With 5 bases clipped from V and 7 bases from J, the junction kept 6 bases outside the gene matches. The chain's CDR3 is CASSLQGARQPQHF. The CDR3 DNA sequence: TGTGCCAGTAGTTTACAGGGGGCTAGACAGCCCCAGCATTTT.

DNA of the CDR3: TGTGCCAGCAGTTTCGGGGGTGAAGAGACCCAGTACTTC. It specifies CASSFGGEETQYF. The V and J genes are TRBV12-3 or TRBV12-4 and TRBJ2-5; D may be TRBD2 (6 bases). The CDR3 is made up of 13 amino acids. Trimming pared 3 bases from V and 3 bases from J, leaving 8 bases between.

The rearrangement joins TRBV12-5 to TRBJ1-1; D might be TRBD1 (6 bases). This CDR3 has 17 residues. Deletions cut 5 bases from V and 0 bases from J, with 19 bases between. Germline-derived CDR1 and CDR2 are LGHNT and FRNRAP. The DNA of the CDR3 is TGTGCTAGTGGTCCCCCAAGGGGGGGCGAAATGAACACTGAAGCTTTCTTT. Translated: CASGPPRGGEMNTEAFF.

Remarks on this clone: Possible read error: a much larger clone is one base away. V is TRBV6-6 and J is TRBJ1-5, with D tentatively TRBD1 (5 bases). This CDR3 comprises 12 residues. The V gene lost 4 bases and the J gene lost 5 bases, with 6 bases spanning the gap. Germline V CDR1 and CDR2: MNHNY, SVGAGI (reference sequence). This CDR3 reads CASSSGDQPQHF. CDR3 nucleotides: TGTGCCAGCAGTTCGGGGGATCAGCCCCAGCATTTT.

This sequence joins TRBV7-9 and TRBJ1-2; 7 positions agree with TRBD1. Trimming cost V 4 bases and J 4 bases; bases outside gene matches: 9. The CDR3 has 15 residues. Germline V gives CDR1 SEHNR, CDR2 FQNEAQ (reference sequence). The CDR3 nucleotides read TGTGCCAGCAGCTCCCCCGCAGGGGGTACCTATGGCTACACCTTC. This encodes CASSSPAGGTYGYTF.

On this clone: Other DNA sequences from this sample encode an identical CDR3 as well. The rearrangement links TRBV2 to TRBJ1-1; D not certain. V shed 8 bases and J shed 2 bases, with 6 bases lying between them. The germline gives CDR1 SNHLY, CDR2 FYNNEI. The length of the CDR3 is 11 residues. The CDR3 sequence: CASRRNTEAFF. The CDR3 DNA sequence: TGTGCCAGCCGGAGAAACACTGAAGCTTTCTTT. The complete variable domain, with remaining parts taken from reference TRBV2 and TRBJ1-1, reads EPEVTQTPSHQVTQMGQEVILRCVPISNHLYFYWYRQILGQKVEFLVSFYNNEISEKSEIFDDQFSVERPDGSNFTLKIRSTKLEDSAMYFCASRRNTEAFFGQGTRLTVV.

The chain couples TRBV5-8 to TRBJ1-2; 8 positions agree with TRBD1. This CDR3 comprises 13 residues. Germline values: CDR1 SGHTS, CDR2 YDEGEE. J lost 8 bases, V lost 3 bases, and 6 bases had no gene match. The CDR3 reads CASSSQGAWGYTF. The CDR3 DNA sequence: TGTGCCAGCAGCTCTCAGGGGGCATGGGGCTACACCTTC.

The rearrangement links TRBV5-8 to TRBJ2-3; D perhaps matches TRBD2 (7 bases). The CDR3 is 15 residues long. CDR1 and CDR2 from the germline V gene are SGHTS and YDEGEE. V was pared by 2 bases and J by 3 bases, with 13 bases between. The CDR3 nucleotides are TGTGCCAGCAGCTTAGAGGGGGGGGCGACAGATACGCAGTATTTT. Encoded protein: CASSLEGGATDTQYF.